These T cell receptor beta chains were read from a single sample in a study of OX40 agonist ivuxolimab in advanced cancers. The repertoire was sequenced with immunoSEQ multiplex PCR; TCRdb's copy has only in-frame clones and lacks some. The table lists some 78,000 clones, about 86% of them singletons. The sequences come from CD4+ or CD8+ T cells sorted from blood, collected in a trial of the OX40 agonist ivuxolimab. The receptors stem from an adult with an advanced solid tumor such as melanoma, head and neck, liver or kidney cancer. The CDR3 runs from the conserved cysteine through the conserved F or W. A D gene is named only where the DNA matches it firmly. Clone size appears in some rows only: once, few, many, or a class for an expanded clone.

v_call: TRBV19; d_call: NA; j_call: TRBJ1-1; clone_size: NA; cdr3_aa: CASSYLRDTAFF; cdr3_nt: TGTGCCAGTAGTTACCTCCGGGACACCGCTTTCTTT
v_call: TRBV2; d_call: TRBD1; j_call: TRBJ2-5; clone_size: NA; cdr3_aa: CASSVNRGLQETQYF; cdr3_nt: TGTGCCAGCAGTGTTAACAGGGGGTTACAAGAGACCCAGTACTTC
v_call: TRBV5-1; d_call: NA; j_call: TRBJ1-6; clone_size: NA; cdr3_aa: CASSLAGFSPLHF; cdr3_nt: TGCGCCAGCAGCTTGGCGGGGTTTTCACCCCTCCACTTT
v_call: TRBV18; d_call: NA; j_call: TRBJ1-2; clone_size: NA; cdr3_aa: CASSPGLSYGYTF; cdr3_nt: TGTGCCAGCTCACCGGGCCTGAGCTATGGCTACACCTTC
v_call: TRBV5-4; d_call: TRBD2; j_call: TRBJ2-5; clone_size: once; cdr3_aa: CASSPGTSGGAGWETQYF; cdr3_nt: TGTGCCAGCAGCCCCGGGACTAGCGGGGGGGCGGGGTGGGAGACCCAGTACTTC
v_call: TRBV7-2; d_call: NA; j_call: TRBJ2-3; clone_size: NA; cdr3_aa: CASSPALRTRDTQYF; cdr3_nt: TGTGCCAGCAGCCCCGCATTAAGGACGAGAGATACGCAGTATTTT
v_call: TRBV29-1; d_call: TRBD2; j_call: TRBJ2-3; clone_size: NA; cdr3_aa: CSVIAGGYTDTQYF; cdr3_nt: TGCAGCGTTATAGCGGGGGGGTACACAGATACGCAGTATTTT
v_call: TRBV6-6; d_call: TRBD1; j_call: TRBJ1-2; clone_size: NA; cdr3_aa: CASSYSQGALGYTF; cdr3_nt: TGTGCCAGCAGTTACTCTCAGGGGGCGCTTGGCTACACCTTC
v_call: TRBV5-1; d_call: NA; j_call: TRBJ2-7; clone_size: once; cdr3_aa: CASSLNSYEQYF; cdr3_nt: TGCGCCAGCAGTTTAAACTCCTACGAGCAGTACTTC
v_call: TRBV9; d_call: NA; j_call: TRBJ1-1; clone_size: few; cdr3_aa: CASSVAGITEAFF; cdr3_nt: TGTGCCAGCAGCGTAGCGGGGATCACTGAAGCTTTCTTT
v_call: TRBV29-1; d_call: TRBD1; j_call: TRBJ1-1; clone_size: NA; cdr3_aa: CSAGTGGPTEAFF; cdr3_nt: TGCAGCGCCGGGACAGGGGGGCCCACTGAAGCTTTCTTT
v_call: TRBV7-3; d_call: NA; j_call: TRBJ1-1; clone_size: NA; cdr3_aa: CASSPGRWDTEAFF; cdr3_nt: TGTGCCAGCAGCCCGGGACGGTGGGACACTGAAGCTTTCTTT
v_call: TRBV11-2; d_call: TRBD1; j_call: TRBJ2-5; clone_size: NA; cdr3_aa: CASSFNRGVETQYF; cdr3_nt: TGTGCCAGCAGCTTTAACAGGGGGGTAGAGACCCAGTACTTC
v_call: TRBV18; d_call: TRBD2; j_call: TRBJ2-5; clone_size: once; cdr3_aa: CASSPGLAGPTTQYF; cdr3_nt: TGTGCCAGCTCGCCGGGACTAGCGGGCCCCACGACCCAGTACTTC
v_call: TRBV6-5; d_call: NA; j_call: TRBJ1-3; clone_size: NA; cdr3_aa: CASSYSQGYSGNTIYF; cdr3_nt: TGTGCCAGCAGTTATTCCCAAGGGTACTCTGGAAACACCATATATTTT
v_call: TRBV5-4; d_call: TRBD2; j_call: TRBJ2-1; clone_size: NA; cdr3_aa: CASSLSGGTYNEQFF; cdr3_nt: TGTGCCAGCAGCCTCAGCGGGGGGACCTACAATGAGCAGTTCTTC
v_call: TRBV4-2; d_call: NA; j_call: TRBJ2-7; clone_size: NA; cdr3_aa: CASSQEERVPTYEQYF; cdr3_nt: TGTGCCAGCAGCCAAGAGGAACGAGTGCCGACCTACGAGCAGTACTTC
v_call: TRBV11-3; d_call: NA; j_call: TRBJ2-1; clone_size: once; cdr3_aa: CASSDGATEQFF; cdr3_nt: TGTGCCAGCAGCGATGGTGCCACTGAGCAGTTCTTC
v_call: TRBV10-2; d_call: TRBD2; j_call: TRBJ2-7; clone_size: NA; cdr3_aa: CASRTSGTSNYEQYF; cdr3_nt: TGCGCCAGTAGGACTAGCGGGACAAGCAACTACGAGCAGTACTTC
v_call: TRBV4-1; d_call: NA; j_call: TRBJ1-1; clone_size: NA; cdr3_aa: CASSQVGVLIEAFF; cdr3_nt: TGCGCCAGCAGCCAAGTGGGGGTGTTAATTGAAGCTTTCTTT
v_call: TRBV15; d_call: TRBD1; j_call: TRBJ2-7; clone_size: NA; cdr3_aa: CATSRRTGPYEQYF; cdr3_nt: TGTGCCACCAGCAGACGGACAGGCCCTTACGAGCAGTACTTC
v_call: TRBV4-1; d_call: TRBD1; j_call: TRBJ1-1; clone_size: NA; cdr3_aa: CASSQGPTGATEAFF; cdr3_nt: TGCGCCAGCAGCCAAGGCCCCACAGGGGCCACTGAAGCTTTCTTT
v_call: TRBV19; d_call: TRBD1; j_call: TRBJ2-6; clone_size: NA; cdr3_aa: CASSIFGGTAISGANVLTF; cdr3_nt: TGTGCCAGTAGTATATTTGGTGGGACAGCGATCTCTGGGGCCAACGTCCTGACTTTC
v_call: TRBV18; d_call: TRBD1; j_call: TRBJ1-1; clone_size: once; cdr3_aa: CASSPIQGGSTEAFF; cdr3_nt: TGTGCCAGCTCACCTATCCAGGGGGGTTCCACTGAAGCTTTCTTT
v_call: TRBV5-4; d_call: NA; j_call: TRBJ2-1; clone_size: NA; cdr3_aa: CASSFNYNEQFF; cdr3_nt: TGTGCCAGCAGCTTCAACTACAATGAGCAGTTCTTC
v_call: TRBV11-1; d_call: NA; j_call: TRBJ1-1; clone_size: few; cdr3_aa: CASSFGGSGITEAFF; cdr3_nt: TGTGCCAGCAGCTTTGGGGGTTCAGGGATCACTGAAGCTTTCTTT
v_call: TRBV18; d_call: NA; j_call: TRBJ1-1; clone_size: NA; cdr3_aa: CASSPDGTRYTEAFF; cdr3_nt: TGTGCCAGCTCACCAGACGGGACACGTTACACTGAAGCTTTCTTT
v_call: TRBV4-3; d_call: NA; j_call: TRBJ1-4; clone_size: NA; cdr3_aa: CASSLQAGEKLFF; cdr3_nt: TGCGCCAGCAGCCTTCAGGCCGGGGAAAAACTGTTTTTT
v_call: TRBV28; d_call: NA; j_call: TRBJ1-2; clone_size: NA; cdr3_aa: CASTWRGAEGYTF; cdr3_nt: TGTGCCAGCACCTGGAGGGGCGCGGAAGGCTACACCTTC
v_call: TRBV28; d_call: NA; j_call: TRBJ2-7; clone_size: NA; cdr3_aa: CASSFQDYEQYF; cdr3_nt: TGTGCCAGCAGTTTTCAAGACTACGAGCAGTACTTC
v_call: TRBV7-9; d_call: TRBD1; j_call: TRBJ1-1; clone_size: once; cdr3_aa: CASSLGGDRESAFF; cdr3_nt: TGTGCCAGCAGCTTAGGGGGTGACAGGGAGTCAGCTTTCTTT
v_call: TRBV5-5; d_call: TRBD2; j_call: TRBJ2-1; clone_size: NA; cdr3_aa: CASSLGISGSGHNEQFF; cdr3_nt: TGTGCCAGCAGCTTGGGAATTAGCGGGAGCGGCCACAATGAGCAGTTCTTC
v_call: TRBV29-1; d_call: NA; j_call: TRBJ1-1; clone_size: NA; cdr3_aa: CSVQGIMNTEAFF; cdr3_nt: TGCAGCGTTCAGGGGATCATGAACACTGAAGCTTTCTTT
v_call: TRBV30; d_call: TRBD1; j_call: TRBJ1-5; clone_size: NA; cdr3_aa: CAWSGTGLDQPQHF; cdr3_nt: TGTGCCTGGAGCGGGACAGGCCTGGATCAGCCCCAGCATTTT
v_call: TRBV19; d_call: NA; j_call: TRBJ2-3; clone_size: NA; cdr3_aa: CASSRGTLGTGTDTQYF; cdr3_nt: TGTGCCAGTAGCAGGGGTACCCTAGGAACGGGCACAGATACGCAGTATTTT
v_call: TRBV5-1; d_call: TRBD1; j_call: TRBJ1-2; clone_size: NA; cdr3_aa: CASSFGTGGGYGYTF; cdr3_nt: TGCGCCAGCAGCTTTGGGACAGGGGGCGGCTATGGCTACACCTTC
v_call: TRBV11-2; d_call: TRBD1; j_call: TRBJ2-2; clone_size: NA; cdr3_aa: CASSFLWQGAGELFF; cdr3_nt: TGTGCCAGCAGCTTTCTGTGGCAGGGGGCCGGGGAGCTGTTTTTT
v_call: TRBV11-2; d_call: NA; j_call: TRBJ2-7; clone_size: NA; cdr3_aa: CASSFLVWGSASYEQYF; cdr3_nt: TGTGCCAGCAGCTTCTTAGTATGGGGCTCGGCCTCCTACGAGCAGTACTTC
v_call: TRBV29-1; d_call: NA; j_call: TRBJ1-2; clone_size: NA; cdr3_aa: CSVAMGARYGYTF; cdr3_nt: TGCAGCGTCGCGATGGGGGCGCGGTATGGCTACACCTTC
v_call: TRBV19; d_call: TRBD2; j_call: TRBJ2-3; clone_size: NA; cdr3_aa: CASSFGTSGTDTQYF; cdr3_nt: TGTGCCAGTAGTTTCGGGACTAGCGGCACAGATACGCAGTATTTT
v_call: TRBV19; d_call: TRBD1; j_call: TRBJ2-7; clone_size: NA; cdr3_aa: CASSIGIGQASYEQYF; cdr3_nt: TGTGCCAGTAGTATAGGCATCGGACAGGCTAGCTACGAGCAGTACTTC
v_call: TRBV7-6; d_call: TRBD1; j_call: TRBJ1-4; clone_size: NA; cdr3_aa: CASRQQGGGTNEKLFF; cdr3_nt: TGTGCCAGCAGGCAACAGGGGGGAGGAACTAATGAAAAACTGTTTTTT
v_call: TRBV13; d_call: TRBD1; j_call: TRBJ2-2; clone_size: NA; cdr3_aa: CASSLERGGNGELFF; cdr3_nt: TGTGCCAGCAGCTTAGAACGAGGGGGCAACGGGGAGCTGTTTTTT
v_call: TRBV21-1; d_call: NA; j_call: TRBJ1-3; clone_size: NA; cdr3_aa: CASSKALIPGSQNTIYF; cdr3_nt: TGTGCCAGCAGCAAGGCCTTGATTCCAGGGAGCCAAAACACCATATATTTT
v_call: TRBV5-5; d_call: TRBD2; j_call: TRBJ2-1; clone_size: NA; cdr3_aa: CASSVRLAGGASYNEQFF; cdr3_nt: TGTGCCAGCAGCGTACGCCTAGCGGGAGGCGCATCCTACAATGAGCAGTTCTTC
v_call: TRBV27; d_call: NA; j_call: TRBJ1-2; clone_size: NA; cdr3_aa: CASKEGNYGYTF; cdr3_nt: TGTGCCAGCAAGGAGGGAAACTATGGCTACACCTTC
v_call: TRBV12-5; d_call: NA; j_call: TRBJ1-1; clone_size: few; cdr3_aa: CASGLGLQGTEAFF; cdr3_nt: TGTGCTAGTGGTTTGGGGTTACAGGGCACTGAAGCTTTCTTT
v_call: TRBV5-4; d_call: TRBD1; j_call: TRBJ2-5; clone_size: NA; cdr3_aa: CASSFGQGAGETQYF; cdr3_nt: TGTGCCAGCAGCTTTGGACAGGGGGCGGGAGAGACCCAGTACTTC
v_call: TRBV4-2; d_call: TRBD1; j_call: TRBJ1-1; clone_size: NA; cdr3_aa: CASSPWTGTITEAFF; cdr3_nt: TGTGCCAGCAGCCCTTGGACAGGGACTATCACTGAAGCTTTCTTT
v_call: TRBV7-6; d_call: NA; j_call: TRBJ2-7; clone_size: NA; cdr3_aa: CASSRAEGYEQYF; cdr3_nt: TGTGCCAGCAGCCGGGCGGAGGGATACGAGCAGTACTTC
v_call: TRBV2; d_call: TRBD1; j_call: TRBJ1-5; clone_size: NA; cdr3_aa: CASGTGGRQPQHF; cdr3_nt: TGTGCCAGCGGAACAGGGGGGAGGCAGCCCCAGCATTTT
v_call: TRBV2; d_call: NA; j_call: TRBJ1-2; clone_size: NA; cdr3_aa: CASSEFTGNYGYTF; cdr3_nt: TGTGCCAGCAGTGAATTCACAGGGAACTATGGCTACACCTTC
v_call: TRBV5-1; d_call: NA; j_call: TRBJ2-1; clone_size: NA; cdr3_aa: CASSLPRSSYNEQFF; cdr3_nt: TGCGCCAGCAGCTTGCCACGTAGCTCCTACAATGAGCAGTTCTTC
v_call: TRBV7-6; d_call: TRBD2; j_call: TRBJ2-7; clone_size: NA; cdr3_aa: CASSLMAGAYEQYF; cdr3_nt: TGTGCCAGCAGCTTAATGGCGGGAGCTTACGAGCAGTACTTC